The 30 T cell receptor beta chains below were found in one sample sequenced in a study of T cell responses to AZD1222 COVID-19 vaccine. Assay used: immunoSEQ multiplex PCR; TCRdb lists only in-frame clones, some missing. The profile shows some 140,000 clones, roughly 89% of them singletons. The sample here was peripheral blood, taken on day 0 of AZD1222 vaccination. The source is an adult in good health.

As DNA, the CDR3 is TGTGCCAGCAGCGTAGTAGCAGGGAGACTGGACGAGCAGTACTTC. Its translation: CASSVVAGRLDEQYF. The chain couples TRBV9 to TRBJ2-7; TRBD1 or TRBD2 may be the D gene (5 bases each). Germline V CDR1 and CDR2: SGDLS, YYNGEE. V shed 0 bases and J shed 5 bases, with 15 bases lying between them. The CDR3 covers 15 residues. Filled out from reference TRBV9 and TRBJ2-7, the complete variable domain reads DSGVTQTPKHLITATGQRVTLRCSPRSGDLSVYWYQQSLDQGLQFLIQYYNGEERAKGNILERFSAQQFPDLHSELNLSSLELGDSALYFCASSVVAGRLDEQYFGPGTRLTVT.

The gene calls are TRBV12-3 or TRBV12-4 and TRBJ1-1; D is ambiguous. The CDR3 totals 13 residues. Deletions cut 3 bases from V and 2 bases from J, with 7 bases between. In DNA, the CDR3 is TGTGCCAGCAGTTTGTCCGGTAACACTGAAGCTTTCTTT. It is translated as CASSLSGNTEAFF.

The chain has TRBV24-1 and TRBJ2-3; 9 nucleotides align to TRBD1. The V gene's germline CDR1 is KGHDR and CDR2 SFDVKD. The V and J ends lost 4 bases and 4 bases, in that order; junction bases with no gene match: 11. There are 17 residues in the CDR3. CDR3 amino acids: CATSDRQTGGQADTQYF. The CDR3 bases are TGTGCCACCAGTGACCGCCAGACAGGGGGTCAGGCAGATACGCAGTATTTT.

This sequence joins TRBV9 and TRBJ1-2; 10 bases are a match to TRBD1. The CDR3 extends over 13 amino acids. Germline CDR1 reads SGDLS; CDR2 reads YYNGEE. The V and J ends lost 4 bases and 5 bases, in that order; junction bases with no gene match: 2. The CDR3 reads CASSPDRGYGYTF. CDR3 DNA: TGTGCCAGCAGCCCGGACAGGGGGTATGGCTACACCTTC.

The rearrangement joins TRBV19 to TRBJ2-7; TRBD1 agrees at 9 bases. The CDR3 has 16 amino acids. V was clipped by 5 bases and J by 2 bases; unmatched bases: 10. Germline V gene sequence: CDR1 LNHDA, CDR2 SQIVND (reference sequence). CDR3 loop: CASSYSPGQGTYEQYF. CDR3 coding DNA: TGTGCCAGTAGTTACTCACCGGGACAGGGAACCTACGAGCAGTACTTC.

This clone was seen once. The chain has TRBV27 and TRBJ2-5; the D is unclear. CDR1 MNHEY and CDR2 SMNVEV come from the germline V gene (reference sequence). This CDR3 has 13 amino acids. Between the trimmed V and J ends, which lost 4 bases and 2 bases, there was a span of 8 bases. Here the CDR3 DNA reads TGTGCCAGCAGTTCCTACTCGCAAGAGACCCAGTACTTC. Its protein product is CASSSYSQETQYF.

Here the CDR3 DNA reads TGTGCCAGCAGCATCTACAGGGGTGGCACTGAAGCTTTCTTT. This codes for CASSIYRGGTEAFF. This sequence joins TRBV5-4 and TRBJ1-1; 7 bases fit TRBD1. The trim removed 4 bases at V and 4 bases at J, leaving 7 bases unmatched. The CDR3 covers 14 residues. CDR1 is SGHNT, CDR2 YYREEE, per germline (reference sequence).

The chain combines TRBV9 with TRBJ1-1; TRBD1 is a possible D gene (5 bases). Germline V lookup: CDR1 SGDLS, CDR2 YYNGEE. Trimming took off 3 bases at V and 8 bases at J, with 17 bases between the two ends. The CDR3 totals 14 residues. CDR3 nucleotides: TGTGCCAGCAGCGCCCACCCGGGGCAGACCGAAGCTTTCTTT. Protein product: CASSAHPGQTEAFF. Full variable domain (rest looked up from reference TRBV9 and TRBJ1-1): DSGVTQTPKHLITATGQRVTLRCSPRSGDLSVYWYQQSLDQGLQFLIQYYNGEERAKGNILERFSAQQFPDLHSELNLSSLELGDSALYFCASSAHPGQTEAFFGQGTRLTVV.

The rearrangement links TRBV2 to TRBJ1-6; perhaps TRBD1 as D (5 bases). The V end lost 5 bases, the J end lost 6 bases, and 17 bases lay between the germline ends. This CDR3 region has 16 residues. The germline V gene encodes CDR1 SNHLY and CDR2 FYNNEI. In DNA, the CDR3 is TGTGCCAGCAGTTACCCGGGTTCGGGACCTAATTCACCCCTCCACTTT. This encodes CASSYPGSGPNSPLHF.

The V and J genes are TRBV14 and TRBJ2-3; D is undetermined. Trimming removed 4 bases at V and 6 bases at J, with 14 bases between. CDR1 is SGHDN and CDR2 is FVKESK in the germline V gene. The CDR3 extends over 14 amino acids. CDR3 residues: CASSPRGSRDTQYF. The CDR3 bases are TGTGCCAGCAGCCCCCGAGGTAGTCGCGATACGCAGTATTTT.

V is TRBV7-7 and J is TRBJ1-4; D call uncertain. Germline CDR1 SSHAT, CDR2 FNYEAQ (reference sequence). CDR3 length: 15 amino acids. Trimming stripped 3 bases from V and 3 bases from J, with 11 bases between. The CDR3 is CASSLSAASNEKLFF. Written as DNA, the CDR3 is TGTGCCAGCAGCTTGTCGGCAGCCTCTAATGAAAAACTGTTTTTT.

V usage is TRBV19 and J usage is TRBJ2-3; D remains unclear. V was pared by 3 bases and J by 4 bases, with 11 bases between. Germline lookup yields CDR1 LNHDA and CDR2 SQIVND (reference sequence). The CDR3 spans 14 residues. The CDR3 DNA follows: TGTGCCAGTAGTATGTGGTTTAAGCCAGATACGCAGTATTTT. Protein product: CASSMWFKPDTQYF.

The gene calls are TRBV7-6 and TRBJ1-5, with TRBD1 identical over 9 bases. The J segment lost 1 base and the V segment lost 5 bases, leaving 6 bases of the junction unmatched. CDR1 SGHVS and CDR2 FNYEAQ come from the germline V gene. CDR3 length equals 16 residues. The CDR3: CASSPGTGMSNQPQHF. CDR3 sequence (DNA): TGTGCCAGCAGCCCCGGGACAGGGATGAGCAATCAGCCCCAGCATTTT.

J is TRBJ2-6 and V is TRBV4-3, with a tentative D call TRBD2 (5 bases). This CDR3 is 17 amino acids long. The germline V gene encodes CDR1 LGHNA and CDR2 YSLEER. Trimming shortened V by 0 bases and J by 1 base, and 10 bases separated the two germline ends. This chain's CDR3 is CASSQDDPGSGANVLTF. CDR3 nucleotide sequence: TGCGCCAGCAGCCAAGATGACCCGGGGTCTGGGGCCAACGTCCTGACTTTC.

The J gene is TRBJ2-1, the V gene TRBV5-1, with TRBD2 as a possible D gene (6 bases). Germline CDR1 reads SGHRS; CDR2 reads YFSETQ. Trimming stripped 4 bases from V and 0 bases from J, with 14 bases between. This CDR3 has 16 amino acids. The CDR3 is CASSHPSASSYNEQFF. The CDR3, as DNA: TGCGCCAGCAGCCATCCTAGCGCCAGCTCCTACAATGAGCAGTTCTTC.

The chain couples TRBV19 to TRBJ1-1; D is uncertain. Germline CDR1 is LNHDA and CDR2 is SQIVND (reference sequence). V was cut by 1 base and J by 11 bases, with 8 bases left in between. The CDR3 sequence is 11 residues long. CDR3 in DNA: TGTGCCAGTAGTATAGGGCCAGTGGCTTTCTTT. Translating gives CASSIGPVAFF.

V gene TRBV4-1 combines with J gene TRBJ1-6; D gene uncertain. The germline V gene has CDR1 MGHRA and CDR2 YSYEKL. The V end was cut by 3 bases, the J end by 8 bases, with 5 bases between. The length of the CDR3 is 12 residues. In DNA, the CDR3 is TGCGCCAGCAGCCACCTTCATTCACCCCTCCACTTT. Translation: CASSHLHSPLHF.

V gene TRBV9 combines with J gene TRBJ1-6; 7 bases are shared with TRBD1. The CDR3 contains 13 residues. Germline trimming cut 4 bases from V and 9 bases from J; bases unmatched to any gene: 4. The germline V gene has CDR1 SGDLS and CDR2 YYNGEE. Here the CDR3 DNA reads TGTGCCAGCAGCAAGCAGGGGGGTTCACCCCTCCACTTT. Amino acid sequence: CASSKQGGSPLHF.

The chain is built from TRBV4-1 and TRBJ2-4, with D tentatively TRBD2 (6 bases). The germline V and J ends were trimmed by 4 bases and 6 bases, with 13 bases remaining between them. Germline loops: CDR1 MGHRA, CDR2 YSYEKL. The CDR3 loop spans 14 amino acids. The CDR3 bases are TGCGCCAGCAGCCCCGGAGGGTTTCGAAACATTCAGTACTTC. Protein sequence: CASSPGGFRNIQYF.

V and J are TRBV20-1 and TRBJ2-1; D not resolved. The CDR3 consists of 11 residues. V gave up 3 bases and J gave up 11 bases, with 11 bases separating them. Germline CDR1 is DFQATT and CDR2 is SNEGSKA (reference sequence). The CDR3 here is CSASTSAKQFF. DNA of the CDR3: TGCAGTGCTAGTACCAGCGCTAAGCAGTTCTTC.

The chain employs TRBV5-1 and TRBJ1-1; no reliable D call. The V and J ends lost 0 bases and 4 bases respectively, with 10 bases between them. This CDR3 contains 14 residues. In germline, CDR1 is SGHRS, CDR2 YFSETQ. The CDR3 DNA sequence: TGCGCCAGCAGCTTGGATGGTGCAACCACTGAAGCTTTCTTT. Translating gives CASSLDGATTEAFF.

CDR3 amino acids: CASSEEGDQPQHF. The DNA for the CDR3 is TGTGCCAGCAGCGAAGAGGGCGATCAGCCCCAGCATTTT. The chain is built from TRBV9 and TRBJ1-5; D gene ambiguous. The CDR3 length is 13 residues. Trimming removed 3 bases from V and 5 bases from J, with 9 bases in between. Germline-derived CDR1 and CDR2 are SGDLS and YYNGEE.

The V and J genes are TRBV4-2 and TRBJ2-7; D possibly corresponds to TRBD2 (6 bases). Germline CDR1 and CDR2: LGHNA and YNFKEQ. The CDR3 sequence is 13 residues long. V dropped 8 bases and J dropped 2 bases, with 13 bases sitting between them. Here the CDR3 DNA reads TGTGCCAGCGGTGAGGAGGGAGCCTACGAGCAGTACTTC. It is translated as CASGEEGAYEQYF.

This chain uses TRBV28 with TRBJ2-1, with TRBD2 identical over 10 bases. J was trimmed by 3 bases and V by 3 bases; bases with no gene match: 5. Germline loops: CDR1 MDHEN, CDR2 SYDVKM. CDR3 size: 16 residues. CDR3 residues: CASSFQVAGGYNEQFF. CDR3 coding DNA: TGTGCCAGCAGTTTCCAGGTAGCGGGAGGCTACAATGAGCAGTTCTTC.

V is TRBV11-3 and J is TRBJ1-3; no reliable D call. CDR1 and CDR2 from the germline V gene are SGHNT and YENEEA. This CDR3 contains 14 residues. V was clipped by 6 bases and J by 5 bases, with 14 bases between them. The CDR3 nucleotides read TGTGCCAGCAGGCCCCCCGGGATGCGAAACACCATATATTTT. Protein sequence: CASRPPGMRNTIYF.

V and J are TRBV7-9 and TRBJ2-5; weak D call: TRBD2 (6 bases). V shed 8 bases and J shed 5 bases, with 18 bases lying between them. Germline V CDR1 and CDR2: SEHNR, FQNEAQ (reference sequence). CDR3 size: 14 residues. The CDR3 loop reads CASEREVRRETQYF. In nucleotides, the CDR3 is TGTGCCAGCGAGAGGGAGGTTCGTCGGGAGACCCAGTACTTC.

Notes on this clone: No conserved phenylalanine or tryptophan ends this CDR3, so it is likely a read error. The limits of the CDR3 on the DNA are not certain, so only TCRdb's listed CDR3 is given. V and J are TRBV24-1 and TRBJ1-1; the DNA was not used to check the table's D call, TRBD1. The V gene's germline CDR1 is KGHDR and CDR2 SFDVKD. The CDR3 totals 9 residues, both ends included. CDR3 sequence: CATSACRAL.

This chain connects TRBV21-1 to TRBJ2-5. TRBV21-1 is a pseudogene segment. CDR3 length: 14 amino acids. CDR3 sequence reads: CASSKVEGRETQYF. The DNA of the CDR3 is TGTGCCAGCAGCAAAGTTGAAGGTAGAGAGACCCAGTACTTC.

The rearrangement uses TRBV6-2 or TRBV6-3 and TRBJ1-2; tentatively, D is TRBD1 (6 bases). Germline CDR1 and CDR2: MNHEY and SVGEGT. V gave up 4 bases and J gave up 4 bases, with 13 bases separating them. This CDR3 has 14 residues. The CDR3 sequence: CASSLNRESYGYTF. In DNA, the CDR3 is TGTGCCAGCAGTTTGAACAGGGAATCCTATGGCTACACCTTC.

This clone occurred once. This CDR3 reads CASSLDIGIEAGELFF. The CDR3 DNA follows: TGCGCCAGCAGCCTGGACATAGGGATCGAAGCCGGGGAGCTGTTTTTT. The chain uses TRBV4-3 and TRBJ2-2; D may be TRBD1 (5 bases). The germline V gene has CDR1 LGHNA and CDR2 YSLEER. V lost 4 bases, J lost 6 bases, and 18 bases lay in between. The CDR3 is made up of 16 amino acids.